The T cell receptor (beta chain) under discussion was sequenced for a study of radiotherapy plus CTLA-4 blockade in lung cancer. The overall study: Disease control was achieved by 31% of patients, and objective responses by about 17%.

With ipilimumab providing CTLA-4 blockade, focal radiation was administered to patients who had chemo-refractory metastatic non-small-cell lung cancer. Study results and limitations: Early shifts in blood T cell clones, with interferon-beta, reportedly predicted response best. TCR clones originating in tumors grew in number in blood after radiotherapy plus ipilimumab.

The CDR3 sequence is 15 residues long. The V and J ends lost 4 bases and 3 bases, in that order; junction bases with no gene match: 8. CDR1 KGHSH and CDR2 LQKENI come from the germline V gene. The repertoire was sequenced with immunoSEQ multiplex PCR; TCRdb's copy has only in-frame clones and lacks some. Here the sample spans 85,000 to 130,000 clones, more than 75% being singletons. In the case of this clone: Its antigen is currently unknown.

The sample in question was peripheral blood, obtained from a patient treated with radiotherapy plus ipilimumab. This chain links TRBV18 with TRBJ1-1; 7 bases are a match to TRBD1. The receptor was derived from a human donor with non-small cell lung cancer that progressed on radiotherapy plus ipilimumab. Some clones in this sample may be carry-over from other donors' samples. CDR3 bases: TGTGCCAGCTCACTGGGGTCGGGACAGTACACTGAAGCTTTCTTT. Protein sequence: CASSLGSGQYTEAFF.